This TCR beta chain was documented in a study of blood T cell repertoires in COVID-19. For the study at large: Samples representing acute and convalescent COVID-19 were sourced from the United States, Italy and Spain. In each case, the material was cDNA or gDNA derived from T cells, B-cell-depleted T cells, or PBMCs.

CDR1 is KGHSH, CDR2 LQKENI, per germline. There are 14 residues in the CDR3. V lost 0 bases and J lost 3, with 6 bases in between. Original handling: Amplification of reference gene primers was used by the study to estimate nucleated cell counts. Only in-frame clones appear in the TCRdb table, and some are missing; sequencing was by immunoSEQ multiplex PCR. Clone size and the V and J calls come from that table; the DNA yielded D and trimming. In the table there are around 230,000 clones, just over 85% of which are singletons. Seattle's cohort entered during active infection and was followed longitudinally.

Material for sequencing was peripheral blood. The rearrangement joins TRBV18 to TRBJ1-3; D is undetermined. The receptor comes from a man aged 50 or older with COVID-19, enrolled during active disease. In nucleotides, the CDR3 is TGTGCCAGCTCACCACCGTTGTATGGAAACACCATATATTTT. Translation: CASSPPLYGNTIYF.